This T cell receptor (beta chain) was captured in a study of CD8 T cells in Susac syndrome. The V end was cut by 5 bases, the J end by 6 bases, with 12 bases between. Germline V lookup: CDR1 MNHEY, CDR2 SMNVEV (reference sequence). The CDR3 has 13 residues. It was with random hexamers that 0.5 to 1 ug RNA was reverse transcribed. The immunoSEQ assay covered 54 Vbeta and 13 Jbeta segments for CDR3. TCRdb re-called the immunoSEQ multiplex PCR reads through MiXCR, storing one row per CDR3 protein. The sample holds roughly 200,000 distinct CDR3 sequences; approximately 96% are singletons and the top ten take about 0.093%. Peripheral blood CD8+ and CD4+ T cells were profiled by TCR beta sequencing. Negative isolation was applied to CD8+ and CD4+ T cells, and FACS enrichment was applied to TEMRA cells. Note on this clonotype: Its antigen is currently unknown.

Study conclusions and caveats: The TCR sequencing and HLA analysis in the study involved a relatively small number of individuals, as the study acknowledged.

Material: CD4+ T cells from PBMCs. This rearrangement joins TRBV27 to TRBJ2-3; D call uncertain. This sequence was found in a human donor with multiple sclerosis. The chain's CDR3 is CASSPDGEDTQYF. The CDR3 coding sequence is TGTGCCAGCAGTCCCGACGGTGAGGATACGCAGTATTTT.